This TCR beta chain was recorded in a study of T-cell reconstitution after alpha-beta-depleted transplantation in children. Broader study findings: Expanded clones from the graft, numbering several hundred, reportedly supplied alpha-beta T cells about two months after transplant. One year post-transplant, T-cell counts and diversity were largely derived from T cells produced anew. Surviving recipient T cells and thymic progenitors underlay high day-60 TCRbeta diversity in some patients.

This sample's TCRbeta library carried unique molecular identifier barcodes. TCRdb fed the PCR reads into MiXCR, producing one record per CDR3 protein. The sample contains over 90,000 distinct CDR3 sequences, over 6% of which appear only once. By sample fraction, this clonotype is medium-sized (0.01 to 0.1%). The antigen is not known. The CDR3 runs 17 residues. CDR1 and CDR2 from the germline V gene are LGHNA and YSLEER. Trimming took off 0 bases at V and 3 bases at J, with 16 bases between the two ends. The TCR sequence derives from a boy younger than 10 with acute lymphoblastic leukemia, due to receive a stem cell transplant. The J gene is TRBJ2-3, the V gene TRBV4-3; the D gene could be TRBD1 or TRBD2 (6 bases each). Sequenced material: PBMCs, taken before TCRalphabeta/CD19-depleted stem cell transplant. The CDR3 bases are TGCGCCAGCAGCCAAGACTTGGGAGGAAGGGGGACAGATACGCAGTATTTT. Its translation: CASSQDLGGRGTDTQYF.